The entry below gives a single T cell receptor (beta chain) sequence along with its context. The CDR3 loop spans 14 amino acids. Trimming stripped 2 bases from V and 1 base from J, with 8 bases between. Germline assignment: CDR1 LNHNV and CDR2 YYDKDF (reference sequence). These data come from a study of control samples from healthy donors and cancer patients. Using immunoSEQ multiplex PCR, the repertoire was profiled, and TCRdb retains in-frame clones only, with some absent. The table has approximately 94,000 clones, roughly 87% seen once; the top ten hold approximately 20%. Sequencing was performed on blood. The chain combines TRBV15 with TRBJ1-1; D is unclear. The TCR originated in a woman aged 45-65 years in good health. CDR3 DNA: TGTGCCACCAGCAGAATCACAGCGAACACTGAAGCTTTCTTT. This encodes CATSRITANTEAFF.